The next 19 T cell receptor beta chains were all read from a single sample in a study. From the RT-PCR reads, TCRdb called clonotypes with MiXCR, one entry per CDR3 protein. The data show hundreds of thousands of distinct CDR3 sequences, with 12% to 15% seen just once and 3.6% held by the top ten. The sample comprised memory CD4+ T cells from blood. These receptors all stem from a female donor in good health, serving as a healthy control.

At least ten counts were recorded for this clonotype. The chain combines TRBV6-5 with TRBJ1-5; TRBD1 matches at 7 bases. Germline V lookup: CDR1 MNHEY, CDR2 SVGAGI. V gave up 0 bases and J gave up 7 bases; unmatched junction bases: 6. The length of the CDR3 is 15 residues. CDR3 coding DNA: TGTGCCAGCAGTTACTCATGGCAGGGGGGACAGCCCCAGCATTTT. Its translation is CASSYSWQGGQPQHF.

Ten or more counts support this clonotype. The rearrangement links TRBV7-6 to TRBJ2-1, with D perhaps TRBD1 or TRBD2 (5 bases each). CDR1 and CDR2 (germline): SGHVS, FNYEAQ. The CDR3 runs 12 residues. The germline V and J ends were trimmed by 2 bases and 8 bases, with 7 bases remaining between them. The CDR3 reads CASSLRGDEQFF. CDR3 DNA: TGTGCCAGCAGCTTAAGAGGGGATGAGCAGTTCTTC.

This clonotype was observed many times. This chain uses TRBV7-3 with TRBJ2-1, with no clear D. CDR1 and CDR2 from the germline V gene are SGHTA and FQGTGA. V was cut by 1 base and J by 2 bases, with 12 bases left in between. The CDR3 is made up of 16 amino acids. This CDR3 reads CASSLRPMSAYNEQFF. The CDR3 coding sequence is TGTGCCAGCAGCTTAAGGCCGATGTCTGCCTACAATGAGCAGTTCTTC.

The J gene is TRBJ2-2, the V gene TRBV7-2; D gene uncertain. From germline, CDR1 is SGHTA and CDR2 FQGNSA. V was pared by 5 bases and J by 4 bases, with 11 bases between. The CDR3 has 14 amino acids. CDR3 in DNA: TGTGCCAGCAGCCAAAAGGTCATCACCGGGGAGCTGTTTTTT. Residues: CASSQKVITGELFF.

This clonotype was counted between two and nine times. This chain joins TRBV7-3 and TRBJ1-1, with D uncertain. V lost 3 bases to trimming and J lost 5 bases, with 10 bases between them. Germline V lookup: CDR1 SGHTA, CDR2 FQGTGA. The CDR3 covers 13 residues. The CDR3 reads CASSFRRETEAFF. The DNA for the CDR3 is TGTGCCAGCAGCTTTCGGAGGGAAACTGAAGCTTTCTTT.

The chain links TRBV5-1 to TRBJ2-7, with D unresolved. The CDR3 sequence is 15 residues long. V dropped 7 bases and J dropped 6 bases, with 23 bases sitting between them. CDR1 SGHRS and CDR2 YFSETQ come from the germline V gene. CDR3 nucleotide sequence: TGCGCCAGCTTTCTGGGGAACGCCCAAGGTGGCGAGCAGTACTTC. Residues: CASFLGNAQGGEQYF.

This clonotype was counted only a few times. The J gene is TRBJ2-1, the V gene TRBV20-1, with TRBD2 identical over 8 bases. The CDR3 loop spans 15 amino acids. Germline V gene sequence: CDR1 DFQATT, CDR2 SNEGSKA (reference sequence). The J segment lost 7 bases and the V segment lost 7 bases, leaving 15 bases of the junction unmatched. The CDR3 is CSVPPAAGGLNEQFF. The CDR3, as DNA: TGCAGTGTACCACCCGCGGCGGGGGGTCTGAATGAGCAGTTCTTC.

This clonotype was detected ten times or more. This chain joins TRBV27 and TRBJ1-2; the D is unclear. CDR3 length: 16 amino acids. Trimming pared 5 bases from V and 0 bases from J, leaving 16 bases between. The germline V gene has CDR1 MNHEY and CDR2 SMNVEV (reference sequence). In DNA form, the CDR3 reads TGTGCCAGCAGTCGTGACGGAACCGACCCTAACTATGGCTACACCTTC. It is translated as CASSRDGTDPNYGYTF.

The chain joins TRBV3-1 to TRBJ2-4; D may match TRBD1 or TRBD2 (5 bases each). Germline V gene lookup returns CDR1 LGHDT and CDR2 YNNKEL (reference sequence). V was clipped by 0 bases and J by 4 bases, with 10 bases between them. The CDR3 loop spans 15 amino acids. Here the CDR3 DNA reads TGTGCCAGCAGCCAAGATAGGGACCAGAAAAACATTCAGTACTTC. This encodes CASSQDRDQKNIQYF.

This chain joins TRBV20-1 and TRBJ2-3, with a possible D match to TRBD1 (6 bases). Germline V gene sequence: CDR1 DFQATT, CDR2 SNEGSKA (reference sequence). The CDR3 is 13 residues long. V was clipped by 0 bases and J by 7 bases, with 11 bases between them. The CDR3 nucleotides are TGCAGTGCTAGAGATCATACAGGGAATACGCAGTATTTT. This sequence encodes CSARDHTGNTQYF.

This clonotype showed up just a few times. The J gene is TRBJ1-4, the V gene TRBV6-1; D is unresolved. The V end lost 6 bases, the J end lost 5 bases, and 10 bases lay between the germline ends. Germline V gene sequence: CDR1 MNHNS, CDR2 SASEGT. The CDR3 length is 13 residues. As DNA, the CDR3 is TGTGCCAGCAGGAGGGAACTAAATGAAAAACTGTTTTTT. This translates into CASRRELNEKLFF.

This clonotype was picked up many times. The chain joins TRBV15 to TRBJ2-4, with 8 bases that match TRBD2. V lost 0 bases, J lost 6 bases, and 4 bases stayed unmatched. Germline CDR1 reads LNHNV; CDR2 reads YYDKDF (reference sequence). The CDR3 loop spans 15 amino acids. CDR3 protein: CATSRDNRGGNIQYF. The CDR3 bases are TGTGCCACCAGCAGAGATAACCGGGGGGGAAACATTCAGTACTTC.

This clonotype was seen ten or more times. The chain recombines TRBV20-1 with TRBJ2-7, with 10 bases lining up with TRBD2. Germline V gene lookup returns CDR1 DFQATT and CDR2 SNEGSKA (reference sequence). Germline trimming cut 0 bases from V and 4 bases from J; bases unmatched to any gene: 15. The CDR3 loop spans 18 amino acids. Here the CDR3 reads CSARDPLAGAASKYEQYF. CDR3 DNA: TGCAGTGCTAGAGACCCTCTAGCGGGAGCCGCTTCGAAATACGAGCAGTACTTC.

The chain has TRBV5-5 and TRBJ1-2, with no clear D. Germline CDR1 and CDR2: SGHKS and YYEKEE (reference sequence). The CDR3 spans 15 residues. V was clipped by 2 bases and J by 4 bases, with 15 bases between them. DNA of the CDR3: TGTGCCAGCAGCTTACAATCAGAAGTGAGCTATGGCTACACCTTC. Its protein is CASSLQSEVSYGYTF.

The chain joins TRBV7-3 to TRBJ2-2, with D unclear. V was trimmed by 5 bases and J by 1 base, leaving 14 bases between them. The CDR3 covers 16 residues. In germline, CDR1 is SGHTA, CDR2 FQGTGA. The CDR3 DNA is TGTGCCAGCAGCATACAAGATCCGCGGAACACCGGGGAGCTGTTTTTT. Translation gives CASSIQDPRNTGELFF.

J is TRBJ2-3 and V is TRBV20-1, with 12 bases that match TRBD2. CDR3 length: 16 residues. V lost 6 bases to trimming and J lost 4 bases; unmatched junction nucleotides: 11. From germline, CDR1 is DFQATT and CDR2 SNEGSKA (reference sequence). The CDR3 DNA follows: TGCAGTGCCCCGTGTCGGAGACTAGCGGGAGCAGATACGCAGTATTTT. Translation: CSAPCRRLAGADTQYF.

DNA for the CDR3: TGCAGTGCTAATGACAGGGGCCTTGAGACCCAGTACTTC. This translates into CSANDRGLETQYF. This chain joins TRBV20-1 and TRBJ2-5, with 8 bases fitting TRBD1. CDR3 size: 13 residues. The V gene end was trimmed by 4 bases and the J gene end by 5 bases; junction bases not matched to a gene: 6. Germline assignment: CDR1 DFQATT and CDR2 SNEGSKA (reference sequence).

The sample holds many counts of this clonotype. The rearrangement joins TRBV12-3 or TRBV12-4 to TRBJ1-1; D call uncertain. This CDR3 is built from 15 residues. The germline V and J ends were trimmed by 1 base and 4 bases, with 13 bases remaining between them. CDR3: CASSLGLAGSTEAFF. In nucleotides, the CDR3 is TGTGCCAGCAGTTTAGGGTTGGCGGGGAGCACTGAAGCTTTCTTT.

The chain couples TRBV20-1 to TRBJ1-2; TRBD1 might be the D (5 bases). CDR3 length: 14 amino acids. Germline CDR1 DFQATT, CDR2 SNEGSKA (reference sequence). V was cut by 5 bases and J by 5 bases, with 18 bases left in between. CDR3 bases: TGCAGTGCTCCCAGGGCGGGAAGGGGTTATGGCTACACCTTC. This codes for CSAPRAGRGYGYTF.